This TCR beta chain was found in a study of blood T cell repertoires in COVID-19. Study as a whole: Samples representing acute and convalescent COVID-19 were sourced from the United States, Italy and Spain. PBMCs, B-cell-depleted T cells, or T cells provided the cDNA or gDNA that made up the material.

Per the study methods: Reference gene primers were amplified, and this amplification served to estimate nucleated cell counts. Here immunoSEQ multiplex PCR was the method, and the copy in TCRdb shows in-frame clones only, minus some. Clonal size and the V and J genes are those of that table, whereas D and trimming came from the DNA. The sample holds 130,000 to 150,000 clones; around 90% are singletons and the top ten take less than 2%. CDR1 and CDR2 (germline): SGHRS, YFSETQ. The junction had 9 bases not matched to a gene; V was cut back by 0 bases and J by 4 bases. The CDR3 is made up of 16 amino acids.

The rearrangement uses TRBV5-1 and TRBJ1-2, with 7 positions matching TRBD1. The specimen was peripheral blood. This clonotype originated in a man in his sixties or seventies with acute or convalescent COVID-19. The CDR3 DNA reads TGCGCCAGCAGCTTGGAGGGCGCAGGGGGAGGCTATGGCTACACCTTC. The encoded protein is CASSLEGAGGGYGYTF.